Listed below are T cell receptor beta chains from one sample, sequenced in a study of technical replicates of blood from several donors. Assay used: immunoSEQ multiplex PCR; TCRdb lists only in-frame clones, some missing. The table has more than 90,000 clones, approximately 95% seen once. Input material: T cells isolated from PBMCs. Receptor source: a human donor in good health. Each CDR3 is given without its conserved first and last residue.

j_call v_call cdr3_aa
TRBJ1-2 TRBV6-6 ASSYGQGAGYGYT
TRBJ1-2 TRBV6-1 ACAGTLLGGYT
TRBJ1-4 TRBV5-1 ASTLGQGGVQEKLF
TRBJ2-2 TRBV7-9 ASSFGQGNTGELF
TRBJ2-3 TRBV7-9 AAEWRGGADTQY
TRBJ1-4 TRBV14 ASSQVSQGMLREKLF
TRBJ2-2 TRBV13 ASSLSGGAGTGELF
TRBJ1-2 TRBV5-1 ASSLAGDEDYGYT
TRBJ2-1 TRBV5-4 ASSLEVGAGYNEQF
TRBJ2-2 TRBV5-1 ASSFGLAGDLTGELF
TRBJ2-1 TRBV15 ATSTRGNEQF
TRBJ1-2 TRBV28 ATQGQGDNYGYT
TRBJ2-5 TRBV19 ASSDRVRLETQY
TRBJ1-1 TRBV27 ASSPVPYGTGDYSSNTEAF
TRBJ2-7 TRBV14 ASSPTLELPYEQY
TRBJ2-7 TRBV28 ASSAPRGQY
TRBJ2-2 TRBV6-1 ASRDREAGELF
TRBJ2-7 TRBV18 ASSPGQEPSYEQY
TRBJ2-5 TRBV19 ASRPSWQGQETQY
TRBJ1-4 TRBV7-9 ASSSQEGFNEKLF
TRBJ2-2 TRBV5-1 ASSSGQGFTGELF
TRBJ1-5 TRBV27 ASSPSGDQPQH
TRBJ2-7 TRBV5-4 ASSGGSGYEQY
TRBJ2-1 TRBV2 ASRGSLAGAAYNEQF
TRBJ2-4 TRBV14 ASSQALGRGLAKNIQY
TRBJ2-1 TRBV6-4 ASGPQGGSYNEQF
TRBJ1-5 TRBV28 ASSFSLRGPQPQH
TRBJ2-7 TRBV7-2 ASSSVPGYEQY
TRBJ1-4 TRBV10-3 AISESSSTNEKLF
TRBJ2-7 TRBV9 ASSEGGLVYEQY
TRBJ2-7 TRBV28 ASRERVPGEQY
TRBJ1-5 TRBV5-6 ASSLNDRGLH
TRBJ2-7 TRBV7-9 ASSSNSGGKYEQY
TRBJ2-3 TRBV19 ATHSSDTQY
TRBJ2-2 TRBV7-9 ASSYGTGTGELF
TRBJ2-5 TRBV7-8 ASSLGSRLAGDRETQY
TRBJ2-7 TRBV11-2 ASSPTTTGYHEQY
TRBJ2-5 TRBV18 ASSPPVSLVAGGETQY
TRBJ1-5 TRBV7-9 ASSYSANQPQH
TRBJ2-7 TRBV19 ASSGTGNYEQY
TRBJ1-1 TRBV5-5 ASSGPGQGITEAF
TRBJ2-7 TRBV4-1 ASSQALAGDVYEQY
TRBJ2-3 TRBV5-4 DSSSGGAGETRDTQY
TRBJ2-3 TRBV7-9 ASSLALGETYTDTQY
TRBJ2-3 TRBV5-1 ASSLQDKNQDTQY
TRBJ1-1 TRBV30 AWSRSGRTEAF
TRBJ2-2 TRBV16 ASSQSSRGLTGELF
TRBJ2-1 TRBV6-1 ASSELGSGSSSYNEQF
TRBJ1-4 TRBV25-1 ASSEITGSSTNEKLF
TRBJ2-2 TRBV11-2 ASSFVLAGLTGELF
TRBJ2-4 TRBV27 ASSSFDRRAKNIQY
TRBJ2-7 TRBV5-6 ASSTLAGYSSYEQY